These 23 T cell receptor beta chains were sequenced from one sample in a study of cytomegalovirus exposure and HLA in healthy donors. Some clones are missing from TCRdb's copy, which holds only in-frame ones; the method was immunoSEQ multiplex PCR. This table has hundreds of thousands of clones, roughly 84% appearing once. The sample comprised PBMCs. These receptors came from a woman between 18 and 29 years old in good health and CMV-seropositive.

CDR3 amino acids: CASGSGGSYEQYF. In DNA, the CDR3 is TGTGCTAGTGGTTCAGGGGGGTCCTACGAGCAGTACTTC. V gene TRBV12-5 combines with J gene TRBJ2-7; D is possibly TRBD1 (7 bases). Germline CDR1 and CDR2: LGHNT and FRNRAP. V was clipped by 4 bases and J by 1 base, with 8 bases between them. This CDR3 is built from 13 residues.

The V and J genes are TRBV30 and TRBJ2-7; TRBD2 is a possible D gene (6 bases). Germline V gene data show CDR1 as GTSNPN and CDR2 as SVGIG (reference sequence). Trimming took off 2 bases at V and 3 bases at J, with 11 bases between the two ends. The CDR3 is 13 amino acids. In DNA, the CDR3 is TGTGCCTGGAGTCAGGGACTTATCTACGAGCAGTACTTC. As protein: CAWSQGLIYEQYF.

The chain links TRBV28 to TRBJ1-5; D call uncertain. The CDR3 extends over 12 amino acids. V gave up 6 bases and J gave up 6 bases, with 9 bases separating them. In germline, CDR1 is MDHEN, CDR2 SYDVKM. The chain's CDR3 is CASRLMRQPQHF. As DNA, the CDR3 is TGTGCCAGCAGACTGATGCGTCAGCCCCAGCATTTT.

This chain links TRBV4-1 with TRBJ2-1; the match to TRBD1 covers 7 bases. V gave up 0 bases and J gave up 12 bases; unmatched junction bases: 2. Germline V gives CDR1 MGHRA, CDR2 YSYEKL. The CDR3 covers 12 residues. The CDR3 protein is CASSQEWDRQFF. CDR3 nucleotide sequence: TGCGCCAGCAGCCAAGAATGGGACAGGCAGTTCTTC.

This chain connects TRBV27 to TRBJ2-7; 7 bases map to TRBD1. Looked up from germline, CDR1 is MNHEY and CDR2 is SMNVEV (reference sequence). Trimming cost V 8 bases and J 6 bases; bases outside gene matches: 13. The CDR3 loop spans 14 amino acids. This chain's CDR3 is CASRTGTEVGEQYF. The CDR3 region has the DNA TGTGCCAGCCGGACCGGGACAGAGGTCGGCGAGCAGTACTTC.

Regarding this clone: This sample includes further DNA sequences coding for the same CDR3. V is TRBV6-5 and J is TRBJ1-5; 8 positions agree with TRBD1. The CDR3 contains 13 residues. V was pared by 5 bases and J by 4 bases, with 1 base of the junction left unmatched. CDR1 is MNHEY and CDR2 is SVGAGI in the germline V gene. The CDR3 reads CASSRQGNQPQHF. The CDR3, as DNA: TGTGCCAGCAGTCGACAGGGGAATCAGCCCCAGCATTTT.

The CDR3: CASSFAGGYNEQFF. CDR3 in DNA: TGCGCCAGCAGCTTTGCGGGAGGATACAATGAGCAGTTCTTC. V gene TRBV5-1 combines with J gene TRBJ2-1; 8 bases map to TRBD2. The V gene's germline CDR1 is SGHRS and CDR2 YFSETQ. This CDR3 is 14 amino acids long. Trimming cost V 2 bases and J 4 bases; bases outside gene matches: 2.

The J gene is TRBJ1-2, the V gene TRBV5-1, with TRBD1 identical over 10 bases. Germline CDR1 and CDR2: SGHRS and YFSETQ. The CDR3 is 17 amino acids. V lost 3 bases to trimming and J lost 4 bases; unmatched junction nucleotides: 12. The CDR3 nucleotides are TGCGCCAGCAGCTCACTCGGGACAGGGGAAATTTCCTATGGCTACACCTTC. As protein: CASSSLGTGEISYGYTF.

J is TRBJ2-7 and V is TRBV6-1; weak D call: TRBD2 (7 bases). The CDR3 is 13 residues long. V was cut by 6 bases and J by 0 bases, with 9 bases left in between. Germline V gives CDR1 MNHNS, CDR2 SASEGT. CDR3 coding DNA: TGTGCCAGCAGGGGGGGGGCCTCCTACGAGCAGTACTTC. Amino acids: CASRGGASYEQYF.

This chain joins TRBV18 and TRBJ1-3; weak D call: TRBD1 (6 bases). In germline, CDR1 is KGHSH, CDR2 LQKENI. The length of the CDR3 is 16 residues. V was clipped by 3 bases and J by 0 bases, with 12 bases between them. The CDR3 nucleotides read TGTGCCAGCTCACCTGGACAGACCAGCTCTGGAAACACCATATATTTT. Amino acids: CASSPGQTSSGNTIYF.

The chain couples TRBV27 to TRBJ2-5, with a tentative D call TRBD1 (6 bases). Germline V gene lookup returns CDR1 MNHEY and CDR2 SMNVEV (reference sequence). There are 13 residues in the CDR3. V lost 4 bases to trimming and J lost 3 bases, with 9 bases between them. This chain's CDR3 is CASSWTAKETQYF. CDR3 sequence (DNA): TGTGCCAGCAGTTGGACAGCCAAAGAGACCCAGTACTTC.

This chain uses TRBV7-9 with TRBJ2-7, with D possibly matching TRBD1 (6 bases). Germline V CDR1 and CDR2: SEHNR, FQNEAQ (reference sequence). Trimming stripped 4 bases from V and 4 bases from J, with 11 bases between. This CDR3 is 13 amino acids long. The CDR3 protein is CASSSPQGYEQYF. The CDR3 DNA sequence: TGTGCCAGCAGCTCCCCTCAGGGGTACGAGCAGTACTTC.

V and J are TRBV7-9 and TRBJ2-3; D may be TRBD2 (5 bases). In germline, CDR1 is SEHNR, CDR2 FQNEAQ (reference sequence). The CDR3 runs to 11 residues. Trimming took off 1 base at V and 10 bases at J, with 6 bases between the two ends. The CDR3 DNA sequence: TGTGCCAGCAGCTTAGGAGGGTCGCAGTATTTT. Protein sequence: CASSLGGSQYF. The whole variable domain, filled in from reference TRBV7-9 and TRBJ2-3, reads DTGVSQNPRHKITKRGQNVTFRCDPISEHNRLYWYRQTLGQGPEFLTYFQNEAQLEKSRLLSDRFSAERPKGSFSTLEIQRTEQGDSAMYLCASSLGGSQYFGPGTRLTVL.

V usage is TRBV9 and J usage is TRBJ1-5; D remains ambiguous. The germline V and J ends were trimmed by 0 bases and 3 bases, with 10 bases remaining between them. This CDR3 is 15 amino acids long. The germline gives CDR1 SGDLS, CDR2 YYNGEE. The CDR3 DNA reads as TGTGCCAGCAGCGTAGAGGGAGTCGACAATCAGCCCCAGCATTTT. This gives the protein CASSVEGVDNQPQHF.

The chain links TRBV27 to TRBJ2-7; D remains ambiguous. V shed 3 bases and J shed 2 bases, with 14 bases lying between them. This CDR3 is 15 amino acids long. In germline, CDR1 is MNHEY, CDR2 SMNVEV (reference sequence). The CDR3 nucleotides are TGTGCCAGCAGTTTGGGTTTGGAGTGGGCCTACGAGCAGTACTTC. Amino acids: CASSLGLEWAYEQYF.

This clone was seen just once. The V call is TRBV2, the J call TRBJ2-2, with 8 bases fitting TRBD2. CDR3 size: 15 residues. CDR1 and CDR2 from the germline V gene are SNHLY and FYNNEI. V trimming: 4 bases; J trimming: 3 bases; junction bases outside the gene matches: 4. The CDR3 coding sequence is TGTGCCAGCAGTGCGGGACTAGATCACACCGGGGAGCTGTTTTTT. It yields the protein CASSAGLDHTGELFF.

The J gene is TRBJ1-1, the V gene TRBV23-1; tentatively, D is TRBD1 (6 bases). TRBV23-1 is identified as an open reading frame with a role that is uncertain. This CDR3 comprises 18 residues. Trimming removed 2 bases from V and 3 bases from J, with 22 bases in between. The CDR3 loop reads CASSQLPQTGQGDTEAFF. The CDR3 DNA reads TGCGCCAGCAGTCAACTCCCCCAGACAGGCCAAGGAGACACTGAAGCTTTCTTT.

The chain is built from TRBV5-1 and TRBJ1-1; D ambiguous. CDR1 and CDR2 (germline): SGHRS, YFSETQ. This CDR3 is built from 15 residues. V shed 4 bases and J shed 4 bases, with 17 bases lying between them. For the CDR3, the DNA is TGCGCCAGCAGCCCGAGCCCGGGATCCGGCACTGAAGCTTTCTTT. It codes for CASSPSPGSGTEAFF.

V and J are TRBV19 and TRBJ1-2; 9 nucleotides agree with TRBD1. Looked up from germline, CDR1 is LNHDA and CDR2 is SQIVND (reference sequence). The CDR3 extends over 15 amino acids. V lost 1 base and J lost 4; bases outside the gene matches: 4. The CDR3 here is CASSIATGGAYGYTF. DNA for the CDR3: TGTGCCAGTAGTATAGCAACAGGGGGCGCCTATGGCTACACCTTC.

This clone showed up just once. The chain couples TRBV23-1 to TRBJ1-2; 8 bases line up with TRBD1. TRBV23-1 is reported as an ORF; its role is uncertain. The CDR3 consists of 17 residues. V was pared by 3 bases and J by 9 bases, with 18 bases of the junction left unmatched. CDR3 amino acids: CASSHPPRTGIKGCYTF. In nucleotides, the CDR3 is TGCGCCAGCAGTCACCCCCCCCGGACAGGGATAAAGGGGTGCTACACCTTC.

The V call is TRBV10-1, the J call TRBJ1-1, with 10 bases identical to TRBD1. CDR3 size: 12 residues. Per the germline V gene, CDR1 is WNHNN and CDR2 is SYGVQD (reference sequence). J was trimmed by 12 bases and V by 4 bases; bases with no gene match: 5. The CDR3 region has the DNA TGCGCCAGCAGTGGATGGGACAGGGGAACTTTCTTT. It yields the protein CASSGWDRGTFF.

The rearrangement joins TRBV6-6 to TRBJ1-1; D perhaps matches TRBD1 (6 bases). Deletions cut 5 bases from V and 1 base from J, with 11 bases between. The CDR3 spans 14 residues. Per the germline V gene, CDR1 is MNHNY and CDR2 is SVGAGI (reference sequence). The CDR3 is CASSTTGTNTEAFF. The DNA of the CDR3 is TGTGCCAGCAGTACCACAGGGACGAACACTGAAGCTTTCTTT.

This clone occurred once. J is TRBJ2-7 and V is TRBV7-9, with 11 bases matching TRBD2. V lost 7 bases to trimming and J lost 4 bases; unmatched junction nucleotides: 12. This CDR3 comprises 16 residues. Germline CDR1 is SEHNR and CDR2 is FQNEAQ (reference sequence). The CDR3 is CASTPTGTSGTYEQYF. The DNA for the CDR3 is TGTGCCAGCACCCCCACCGGGACTAGCGGTACTTACGAGCAGTACTTC.